This T cell receptor beta chain originates from a study of T cells in Graves' hyperthyroidism and ophthalmopathy. Turning to the study itself: Before treatment of any kind, peripheral blood was taken at initial diagnosis.

TCR beta CDR3 regions were amplified from RNA. Primed by the HTBI set, a first-round RT-PCR was run on the TCR CDR3. Each CDR3 protein is one row after TCRdb ran MiXCR on the multiplex PCR reads. Counted here are over 500,000 distinct CDR3 sequences, 16% occurring once; the ten biggest clones make up about 31%. Findings and limits, study-wide: The model made its ophthalmopathy prediction, and onset followed a median around 6.9 months later.

This clonotype has a count of ten or more. Its specificity is not known. This CDR3 region has 16 residues. V lost 1 base to trimming and J lost 2 bases, with 11 bases between them. In germline, CDR1 is SGHTA, CDR2 FQGTGA. Diagnosis relied on clinical symptoms, serum thyroxine and TRAb, thyroid ultrasound and orbital computed tomography. This TCR was recovered from a woman in her twenties or thirties with Graves' ophthalmopathy. This chain connects TRBV7-3 to TRBJ2-2; D call uncertain. Sequenced sample: blood. CDR3 amino acids: CASSLRAYSNTGELFF. The CDR3 DNA reads TGTGCCAGCAGCTTAAGGGCCTATTCTAACACCGGGGAGCTGTTTTTT.